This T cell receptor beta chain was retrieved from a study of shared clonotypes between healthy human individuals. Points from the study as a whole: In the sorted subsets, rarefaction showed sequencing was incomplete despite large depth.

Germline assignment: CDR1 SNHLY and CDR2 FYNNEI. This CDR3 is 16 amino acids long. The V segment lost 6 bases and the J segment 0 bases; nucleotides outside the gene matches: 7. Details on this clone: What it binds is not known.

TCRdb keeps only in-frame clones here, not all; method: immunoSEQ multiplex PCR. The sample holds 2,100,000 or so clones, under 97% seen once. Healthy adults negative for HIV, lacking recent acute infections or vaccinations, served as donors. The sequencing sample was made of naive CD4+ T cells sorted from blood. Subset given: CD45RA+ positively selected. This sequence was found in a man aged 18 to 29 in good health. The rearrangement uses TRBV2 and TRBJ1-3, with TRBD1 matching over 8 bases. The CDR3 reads CASRGQAVDSGNTIYF. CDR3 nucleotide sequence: TGTGCCAGCAGGGGACAGGCCGTCGACTCTGGAAACACCATATATTTT.